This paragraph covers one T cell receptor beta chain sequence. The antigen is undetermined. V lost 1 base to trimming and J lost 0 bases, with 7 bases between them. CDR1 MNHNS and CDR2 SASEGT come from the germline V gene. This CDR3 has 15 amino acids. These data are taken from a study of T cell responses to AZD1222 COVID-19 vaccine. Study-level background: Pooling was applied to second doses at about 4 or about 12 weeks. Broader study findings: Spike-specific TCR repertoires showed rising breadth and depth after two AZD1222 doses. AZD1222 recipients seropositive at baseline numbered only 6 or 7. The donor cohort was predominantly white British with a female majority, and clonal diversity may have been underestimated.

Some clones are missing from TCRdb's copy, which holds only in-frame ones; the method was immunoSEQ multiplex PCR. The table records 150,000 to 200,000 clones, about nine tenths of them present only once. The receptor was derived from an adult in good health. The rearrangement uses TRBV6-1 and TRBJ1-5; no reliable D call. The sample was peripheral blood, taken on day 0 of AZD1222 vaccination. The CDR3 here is CASSEGQFSNQPQHF. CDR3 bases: TGTGCCAGCAGTGAAGGTCAGTTTAGCAATCAGCCCCAGCATTTT.